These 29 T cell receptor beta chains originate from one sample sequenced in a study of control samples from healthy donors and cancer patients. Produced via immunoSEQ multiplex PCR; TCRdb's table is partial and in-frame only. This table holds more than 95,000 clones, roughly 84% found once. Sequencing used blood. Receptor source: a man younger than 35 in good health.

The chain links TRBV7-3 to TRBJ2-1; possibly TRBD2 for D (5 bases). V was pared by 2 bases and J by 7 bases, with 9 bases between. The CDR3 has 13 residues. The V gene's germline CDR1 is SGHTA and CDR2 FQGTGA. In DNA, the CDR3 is TGTGCCAGCAGCTTAGTTCGGGATAATGAGCAGTTCTTC. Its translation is CASSLVRDNEQFF.

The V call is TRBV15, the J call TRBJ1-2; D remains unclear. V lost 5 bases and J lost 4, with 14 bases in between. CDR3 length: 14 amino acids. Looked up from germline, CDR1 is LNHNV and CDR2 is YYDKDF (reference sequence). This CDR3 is CATSGGGSVYGYTF. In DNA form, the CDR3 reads TGTGCCACCAGCGGCGGCGGATCAGTCTATGGCTACACCTTC.

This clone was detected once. This CDR3 reads CASSLSSGQGSEQYF. Written as DNA, the CDR3 is TGCGCCAGCAGCTTGTCCTCCGGACAGGGAAGCGAGCAGTACTTC. The chain combines TRBV5-1 with TRBJ2-7; TRBD1 matches at 8 bases. CDR1 and CDR2 from the germline V gene are SGHRS and YFSETQ. V lost 1 base, J lost 6 bases, and 9 bases stayed unmatched. This CDR3 is 15 amino acids long. Full variable domain (outside the CDR3, taken from reference TRBV5-1 and TRBJ2-7): KAGVTQTPRYLIKTRGQQVTLSCSPISGHRSVSWYQQTPGQGLQFLFEYFSETQRNKGNFPGRFSGRQFSNSRSEMNVSTLELGDSALYLCASSLSSGQGSEQYFGPGTRLTVT.

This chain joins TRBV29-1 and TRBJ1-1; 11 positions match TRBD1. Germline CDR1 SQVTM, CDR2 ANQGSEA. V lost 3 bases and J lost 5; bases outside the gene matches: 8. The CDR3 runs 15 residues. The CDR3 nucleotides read TGCAGCGTTGATGCCACCGGGACAGGGGGGACTGAAGCTTTCTTT. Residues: CSVDATGTGGTEAFF.

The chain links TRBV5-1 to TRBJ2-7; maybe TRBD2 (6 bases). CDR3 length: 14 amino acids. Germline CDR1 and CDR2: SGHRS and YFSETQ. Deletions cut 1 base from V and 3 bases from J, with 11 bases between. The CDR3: CASSLFGGNYEQYF. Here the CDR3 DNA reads TGCGCCAGCAGCTTGTTCGGGGGTAACTACGAGCAGTACTTC. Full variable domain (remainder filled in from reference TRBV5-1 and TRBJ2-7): KAGVTQTPRYLIKTRGQQVTLSCSPISGHRSVSWYQQTPGQGLQFLFEYFSETQRNKGNFPGRFSGRQFSNSRSEMNVSTLELGDSALYLCASSLFGGNYEQYFGPGTRLTVT.

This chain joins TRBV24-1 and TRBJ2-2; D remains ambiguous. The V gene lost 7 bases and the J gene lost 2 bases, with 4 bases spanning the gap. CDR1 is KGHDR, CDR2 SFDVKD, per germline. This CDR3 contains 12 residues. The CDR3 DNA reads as TGTGCCACCAGAAGCAACACCGGGGAGCTGTTTTTT. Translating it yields CATRSNTGELFF.

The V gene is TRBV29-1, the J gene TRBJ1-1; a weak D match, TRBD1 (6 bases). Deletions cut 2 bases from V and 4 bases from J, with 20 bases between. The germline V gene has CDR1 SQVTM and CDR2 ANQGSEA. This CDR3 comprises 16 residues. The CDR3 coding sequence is TGCAGCGTTGAACAAAGGGGGTTTATAGGGGGCACTGAAGCTTTCTTT. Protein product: CSVEQRGFIGGTEAFF.

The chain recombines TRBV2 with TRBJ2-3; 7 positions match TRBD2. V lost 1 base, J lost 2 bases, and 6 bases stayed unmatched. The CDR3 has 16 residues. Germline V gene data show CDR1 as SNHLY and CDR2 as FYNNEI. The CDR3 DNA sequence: TGTGCCAGCAGTGAAGGCGCTAGCGGAATCACAGATACGCAGTATTTT. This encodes CASSEGASGITDTQYF.

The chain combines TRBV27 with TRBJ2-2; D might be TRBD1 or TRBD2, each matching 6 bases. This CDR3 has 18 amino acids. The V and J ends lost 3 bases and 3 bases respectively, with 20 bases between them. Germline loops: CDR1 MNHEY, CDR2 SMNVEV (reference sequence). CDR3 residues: CASSLGGPGTQDTGELFF. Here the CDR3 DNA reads TGTGCCAGCAGTTTGGGGGGCCCCGGGACACAGGACACCGGGGAGCTGTTTTTT.

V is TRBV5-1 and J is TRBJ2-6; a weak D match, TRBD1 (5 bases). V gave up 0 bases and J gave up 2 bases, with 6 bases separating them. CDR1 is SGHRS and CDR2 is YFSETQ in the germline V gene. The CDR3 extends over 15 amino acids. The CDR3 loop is CASSLEGAGANVLTF. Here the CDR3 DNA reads TGCGCCAGCAGCTTGGAAGGGGCTGGGGCCAACGTCCTGACTTTC.

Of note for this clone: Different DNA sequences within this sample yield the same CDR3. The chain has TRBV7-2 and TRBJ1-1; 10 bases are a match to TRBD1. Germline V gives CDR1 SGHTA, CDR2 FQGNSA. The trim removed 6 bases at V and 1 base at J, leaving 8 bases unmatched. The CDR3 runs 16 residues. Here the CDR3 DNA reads TGTGCCAGCAGTTTCCGGGACAGGGGACCGAACACTGAAGCTTTCTTT. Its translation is CASSFRDRGPNTEAFF.

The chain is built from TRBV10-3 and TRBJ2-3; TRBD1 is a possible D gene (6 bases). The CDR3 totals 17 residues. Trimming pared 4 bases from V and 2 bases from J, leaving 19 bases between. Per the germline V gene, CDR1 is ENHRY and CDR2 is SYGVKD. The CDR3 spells CAISARPQGLYTDTQYF. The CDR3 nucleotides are TGTGCCATCAGTGCACGCCCCCAGGGGCTATACACAGATACGCAGTATTTT.

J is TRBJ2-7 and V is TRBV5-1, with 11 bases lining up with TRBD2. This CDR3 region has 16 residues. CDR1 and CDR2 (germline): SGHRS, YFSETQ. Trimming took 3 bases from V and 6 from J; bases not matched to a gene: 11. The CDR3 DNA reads TGCGCCAGCAGCTCCCCCACTAGCGGGAGAGGGGGCGAGCAGTACTTC. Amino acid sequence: CASSSPTSGRGGEQYF.

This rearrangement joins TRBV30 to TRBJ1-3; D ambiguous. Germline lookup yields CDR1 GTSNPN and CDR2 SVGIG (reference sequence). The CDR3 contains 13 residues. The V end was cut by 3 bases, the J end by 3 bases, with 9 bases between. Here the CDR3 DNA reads TGTGCCTGGAGGGAAGATGTTGGAAACACCATATATTTT. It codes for CAWREDVGNTIYF.

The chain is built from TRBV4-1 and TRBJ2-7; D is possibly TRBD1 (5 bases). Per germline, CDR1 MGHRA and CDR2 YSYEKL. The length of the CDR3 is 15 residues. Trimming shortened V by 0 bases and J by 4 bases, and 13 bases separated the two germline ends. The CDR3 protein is CASSQDRVGVYEQYF. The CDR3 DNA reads TGCGCCAGCAGCCAAGATCGGGTAGGGGTATACGAGCAGTACTTC.

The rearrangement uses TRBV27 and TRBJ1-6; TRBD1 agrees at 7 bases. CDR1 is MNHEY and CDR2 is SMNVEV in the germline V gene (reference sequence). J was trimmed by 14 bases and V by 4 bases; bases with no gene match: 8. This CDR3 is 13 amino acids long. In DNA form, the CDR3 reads TGTGCCAGCAGTTGGCAGGGGGGTGCGGCCCTCCACTTT. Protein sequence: CASSWQGGAALHF.

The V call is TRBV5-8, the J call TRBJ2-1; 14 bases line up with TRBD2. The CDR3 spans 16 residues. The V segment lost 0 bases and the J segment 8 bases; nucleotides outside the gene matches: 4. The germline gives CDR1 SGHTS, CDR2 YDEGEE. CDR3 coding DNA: TGTGCCAGCAGCTTGGGTAGACTAGCGGGAGGGCATGAGCAGTTCTTC. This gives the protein CASSLGRLAGGHEQFF. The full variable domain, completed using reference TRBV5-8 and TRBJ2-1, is EAGVTQSPTHLIKTRGQQATLRCSPISGHTSVYWYQQALGLGLQFLLWYDEGEERNRGNFPPRFSGRQFPNYSSELNVNALELEDSALYLCASSLGRLAGGHEQFFGPGTRLTVL.

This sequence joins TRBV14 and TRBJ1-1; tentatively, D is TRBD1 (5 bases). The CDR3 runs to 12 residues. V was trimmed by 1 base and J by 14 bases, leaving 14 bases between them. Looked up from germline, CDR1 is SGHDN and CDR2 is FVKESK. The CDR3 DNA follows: TGTGCCAGCAGCCAAGCCCAGGGAGGGCCGTTCTTT. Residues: CASSQAQGGPFF.

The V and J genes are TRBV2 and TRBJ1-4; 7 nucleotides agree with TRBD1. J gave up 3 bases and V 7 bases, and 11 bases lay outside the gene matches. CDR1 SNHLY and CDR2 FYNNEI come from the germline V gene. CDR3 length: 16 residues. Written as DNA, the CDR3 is TGTGCCAGCAAAAGACAGGGTATCGATTCTAATGAAAAACTGTTTTTT. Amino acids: CASKRQGIDSNEKLFF.

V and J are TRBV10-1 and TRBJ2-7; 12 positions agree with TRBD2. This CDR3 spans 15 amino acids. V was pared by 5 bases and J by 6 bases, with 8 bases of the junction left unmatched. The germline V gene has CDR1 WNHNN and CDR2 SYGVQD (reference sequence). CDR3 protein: CASSPAGLAGFEQYF. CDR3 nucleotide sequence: TGCGCCAGCAGTCCGGCCGGACTAGCGGGATTCGAGCAGTACTTC.

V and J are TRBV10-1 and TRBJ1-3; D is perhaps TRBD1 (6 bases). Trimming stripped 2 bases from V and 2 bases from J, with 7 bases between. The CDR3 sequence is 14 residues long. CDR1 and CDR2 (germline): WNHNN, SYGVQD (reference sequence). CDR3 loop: CASSEPGAGNTIYF. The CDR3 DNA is TGCGCCAGCAGTGAGCCAGGGGCTGGAAACACCATATATTTT.

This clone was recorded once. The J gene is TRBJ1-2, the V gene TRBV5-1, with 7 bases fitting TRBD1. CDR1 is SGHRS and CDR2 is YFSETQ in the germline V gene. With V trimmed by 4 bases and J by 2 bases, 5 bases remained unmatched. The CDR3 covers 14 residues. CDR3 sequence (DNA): TGCGCCAGCAGCCCGACAGGGCAGAACTATGGCTACACCTTC. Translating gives CASSPTGQNYGYTF.

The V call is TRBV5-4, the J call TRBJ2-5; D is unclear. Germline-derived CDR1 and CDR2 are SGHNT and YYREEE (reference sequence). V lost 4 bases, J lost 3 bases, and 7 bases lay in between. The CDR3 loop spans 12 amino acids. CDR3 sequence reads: CASSAPKETQYF. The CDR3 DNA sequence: TGTGCCAGCAGCGCCCCAAAAGAGACCCAGTACTTC.

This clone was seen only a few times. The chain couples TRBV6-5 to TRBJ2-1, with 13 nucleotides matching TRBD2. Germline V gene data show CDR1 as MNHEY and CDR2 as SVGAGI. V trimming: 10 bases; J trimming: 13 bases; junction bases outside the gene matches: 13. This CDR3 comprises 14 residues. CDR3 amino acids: CATRRETSGRTQFF. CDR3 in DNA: TGTGCCACACGACGGGAGACTAGCGGGAGGACCCAGTTCTTC.

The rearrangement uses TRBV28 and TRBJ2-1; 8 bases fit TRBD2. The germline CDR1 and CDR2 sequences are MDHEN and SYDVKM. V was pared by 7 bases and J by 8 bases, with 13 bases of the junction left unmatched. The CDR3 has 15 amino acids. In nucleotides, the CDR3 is TGTGCCAGCATCGAGCCCAGCGGGAGTATCGATGAGCAGTTCTTC. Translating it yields CASIEPSGSIDEQFF.

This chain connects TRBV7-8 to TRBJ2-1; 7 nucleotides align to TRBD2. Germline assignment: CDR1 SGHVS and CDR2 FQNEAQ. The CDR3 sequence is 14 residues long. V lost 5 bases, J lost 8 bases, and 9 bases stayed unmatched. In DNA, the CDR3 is TGTGCCAGCAGCCCCGGGACTAATTTTCATGAGCAGTTCTTC. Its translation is CASSPGTNFHEQFF.

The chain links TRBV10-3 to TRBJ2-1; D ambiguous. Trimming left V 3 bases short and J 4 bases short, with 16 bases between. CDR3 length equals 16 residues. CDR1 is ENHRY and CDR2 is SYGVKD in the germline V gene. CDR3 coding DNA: TGTGCCATCAGTGATCCCCAGCACCAAGTTTACAATGAGCAGTTCTTC. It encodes CAISDPQHQVYNEQFF.

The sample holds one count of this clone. In DNA form, the CDR3 reads TGTGCCAGCAGCCAAGAGATAGGATTGCGGGGCTACACCTTC. As protein: CASSQEIGLRGYTF. The chain joins TRBV3-1 (or the pseudogene TRBV3-2) to TRBJ1-2; D not resolved. The CDR3 is 14 amino acids. In germline, CDR1 is LGHDT, CDR2 YNNKEL (reference sequence). V was shortened by 0 bases and J by 8 bases, with 13 bases between the two germline ends.

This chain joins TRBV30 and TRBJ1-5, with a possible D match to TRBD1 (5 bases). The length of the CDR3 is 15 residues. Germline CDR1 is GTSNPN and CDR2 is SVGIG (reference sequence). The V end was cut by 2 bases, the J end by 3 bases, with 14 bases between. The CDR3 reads CAWSKAGTSNQPQHF. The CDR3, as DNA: TGTGCCTGGAGTAAAGCCGGGACCTCCAATCAGCCCCAGCATTTT. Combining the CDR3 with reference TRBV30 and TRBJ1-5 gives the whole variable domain SQTIHQWPATLVQPVGSPLSLECTVEGTSNPNLYWYRQAAGRGLQLLFYSVGIGQISSEVPQNLSASRPQDRQFILSSKKLLLSDSGFYLCAWSKAGTSNQPQHFGDGTRLSIL.